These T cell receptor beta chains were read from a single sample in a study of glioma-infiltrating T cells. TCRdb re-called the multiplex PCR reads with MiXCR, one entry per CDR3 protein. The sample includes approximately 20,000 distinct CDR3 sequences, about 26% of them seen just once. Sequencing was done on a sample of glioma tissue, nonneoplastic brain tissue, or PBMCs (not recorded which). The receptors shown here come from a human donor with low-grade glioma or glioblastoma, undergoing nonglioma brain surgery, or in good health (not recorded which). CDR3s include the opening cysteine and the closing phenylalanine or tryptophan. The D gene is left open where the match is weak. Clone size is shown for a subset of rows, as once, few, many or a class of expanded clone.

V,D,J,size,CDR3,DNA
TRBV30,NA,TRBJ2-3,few,CAWSIRGADTQYF,TGTGCCTGGAGTATCCGGGGGGCGGATACGCAGTATTTT
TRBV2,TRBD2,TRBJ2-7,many,CATPRGGGANEQYF,TGTGCCACCCCCAGGGGCGGGGGGGCGAACGAGCAGTACTTC
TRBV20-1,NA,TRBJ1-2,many,CSASGQPYGYTF,TGCAGTGCTTCCGGACAACCCTATGGCTACACCTTC
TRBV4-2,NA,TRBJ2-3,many,CASSQAPLADTQYF,TGTGCCAGCAGCCAAGCCCCACTAGCAGATACGCAGTATTTT
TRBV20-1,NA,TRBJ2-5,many,CSARQTETQYF,TGCAGTGCTCGGCAGACAGAGACCCAGTACTTC
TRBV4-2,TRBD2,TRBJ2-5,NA,CASSPGLAHQETQYF,TGTGCCAGCAGCCCCGGACTAGCGCACCAAGAGACCCAGTACTTC
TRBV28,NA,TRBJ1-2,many,CASSFASGYGYTF,TGTGCCAGCAGTTTCGCCAGTGGTTATGGCTACACCTTC
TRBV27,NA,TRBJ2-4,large,CASSLSVDQNIQYF,TGTGCCAGCAGTTTATCGGTAGACCAAAACATTCAGTACTTC
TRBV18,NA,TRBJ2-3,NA,CASSLLAGTDTQYF,TGTGCCAGCTCACTTTTAGCGGGCACAGATACGCAGTATTTT
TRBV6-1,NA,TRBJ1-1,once,CASSPGESEAFF,TGTGCCAGCAGCCCCGGGGAGTCGGAAGCTTTCTTT
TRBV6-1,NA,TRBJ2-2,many,CANSKTQGTNTGELFF,TGTGCCAACAGTAAGACACAGGGGACTAACACCGGGGAGCTGTTTTTT
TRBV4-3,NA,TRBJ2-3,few,CASSQDTLSASRDTQYF,TGCGCCAGCAGCCAAGATACGCTTAGCGCTAGCCGGGATACGCAGTATTTT
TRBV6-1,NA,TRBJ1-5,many,CASSNLRYSNQPQHF,TGTGCCAGCAGTAACCTCCGGTATAGCAATCAGCCCCAGCATTTT
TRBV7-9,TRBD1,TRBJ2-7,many,CASKTTGFEQYF,TGTGCCAGCAAGACGACAGGGTTTGAGCAGTACTTC
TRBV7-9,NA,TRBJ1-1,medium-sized,CASSTSNTEAFF,TGTGCCAGCAGCACCTCGAACACTGAAGCTTTCTTT
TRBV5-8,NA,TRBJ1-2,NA,CASSYGYTF,TGTGCCAGCAGCTATGGCTACACCTTC
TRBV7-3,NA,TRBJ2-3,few,CASSSRVADTQYF,TGTGCCAGCAGCTCCAGGGTCGCAGATACGCAGTATTTT
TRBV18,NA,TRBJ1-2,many,CASSPTDYGYTF,TGTGCCAGCTCACCAACGGATTATGGCTACACCTTC
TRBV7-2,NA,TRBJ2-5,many,CASSLARETQYF,TGTGCCAGCAGCTTGGCTAGGGAGACCCAGTACTTC
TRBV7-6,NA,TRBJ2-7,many,CASSLEAAGEQYF,TGTGCCAGCAGCTTAGAGGCGGCGGGCGAGCAGTACTTC
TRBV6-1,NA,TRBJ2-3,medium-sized,CASSYKVGSITDTQYF,TGTGCCAGCAGTTATAAGGTCGGCTCGATCACAGATACGCAGTATTTT
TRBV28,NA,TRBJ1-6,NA,CGSTDYNSPLNF,TGTGGCAGCACGGACTATAATTCACCCCTCAACTTT
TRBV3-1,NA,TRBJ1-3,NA,CASSTRVQSGNTIYF,TGTGCCAGCAGCACCAGGGTGCAGTCCGGAAACACCATATATTTT
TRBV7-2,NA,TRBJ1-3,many,CASSLNRAFSGNTIYF,TGTGCCAGCAGCTTAAACAGGGCCTTCTCTGGAAACACCATATATTTT